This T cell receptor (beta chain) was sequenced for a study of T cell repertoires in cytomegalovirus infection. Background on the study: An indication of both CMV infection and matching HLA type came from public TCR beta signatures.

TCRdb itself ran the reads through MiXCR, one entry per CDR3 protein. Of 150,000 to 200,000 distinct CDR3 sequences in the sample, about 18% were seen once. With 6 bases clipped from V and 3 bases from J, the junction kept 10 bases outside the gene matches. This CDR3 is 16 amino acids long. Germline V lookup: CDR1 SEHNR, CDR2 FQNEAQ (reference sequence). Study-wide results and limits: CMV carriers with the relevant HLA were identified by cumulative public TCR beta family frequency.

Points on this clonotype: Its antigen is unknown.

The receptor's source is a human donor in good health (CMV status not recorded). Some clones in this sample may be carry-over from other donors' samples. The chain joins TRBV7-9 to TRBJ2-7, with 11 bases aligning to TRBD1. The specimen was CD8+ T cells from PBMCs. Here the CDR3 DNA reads TGTGCCAGCAGTTTACAACGGGACAGGGGGATCTACGAGCAGTACTTC. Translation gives CASSLQRDRGIYEQYF.